The rows below give T cell receptor beta chains drawn from one sample of a study of CXCR3-negative and CXCR3-positive naive CD8 T cells. From its re-call of the 5' RACE reads, TCRdb lists each CDR3 protein once, without DNA. Its clone listing holds under 90,000 distinct CDR3 sequences. The source material was naive CXCR3+ CD8+ T cells from blood. The receptors derive from a human donor in good health. Some clones in this sample may be carry-over from other donors' samples. The CDR3 runs from the conserved cysteine through the conserved F or W. The order of the fields is CDR3 protein, J gene, V gene.

cdr3_aa: CASSQDRLGYEQYF
j_call: TRBJ2-7
v_call: TRBV14

cdr3_aa: CASSLGDGTWDTEAFF
j_call: TRBJ1-1
v_call: TRBV5-5

cdr3_aa: CASSRNRVMSYEQYF
j_call: TRBJ2-7
v_call: TRBV4-1

cdr3_aa: CSARSFEAGANVLIF
j_call: TRBJ2-6
v_call: TRBV20-1

cdr3_aa: CASSLGDSGSEAFF
j_call: TRBJ1-1
v_call: TRBV5-5

cdr3_aa: CASSKLAIGVWEQYF
j_call: TRBJ2-7
v_call: TRBV6-5

cdr3_aa: CASSPPLSINEQFF
j_call: TRBJ2-1
v_call: TRBV11-1

cdr3_aa: CASSPVGALNVNGYTF
j_call: TRBJ1-2
v_call: TRBV4-2

cdr3_aa: CASSFPPQAPSYEQYF
j_call: TRBJ2-7
v_call: TRBV28

cdr3_aa: CASSQEVVSPKSSYEQYF
j_call: TRBJ2-7
v_call: TRBV3-1

cdr3_aa: CASSYYGTYSRTNEKLFF
j_call: TRBJ1-4
v_call: TRBV6-6